This T cell receptor (beta chain) came from a study of T-cell reconstitution after alpha-beta-depleted transplantation in children. Study-wide findings and caveats: Expanded graft clones numbering several hundred reportedly gave rise to alpha-beta T cells about two months after transplant. Recipient T cells and thymic progenitors that survived were the source of the high TCRbeta diversity seen at day 60 in some patients. It was newly produced T cells that mostly accounted for T-cell counts and diversity one year after transplant.

Germline V gene lookup returns CDR1 SNHLY and CDR2 FYNNEI. V gave up 6 bases and J gave up 5 bases, with 17 bases separating them. This CDR3 comprises 15 residues. Library preparation (for TCRbeta) was performed with unique molecular identifiers. TCRdb itself ran the PCR reads through MiXCR, one entry per CDR3 protein. The sample lists about 200,000 distinct CDR3 sequences, under 8.5% occurring once. As for this clonotype: What it recognizes is unknown.

This specimen consisted of PBMCs, mostly from graft donor cells, obtained 360 days after TCRalphabeta/CD19-depleted stem cell transplant. This sequence joins TRBV2 and TRBJ2-1, with D perhaps matching TRBD1 or TRBD2 (5 bases each). The receptor was derived from a male patient under 10 years old who had a stem cell transplant for acute myeloid leukemia, so the T cells may come from the graft donor. The CDR3 reads CASSGTSYYDNEQFF. In DNA, the CDR3 is TGTGCCAGCAGCGGGACCTCCTACTATGACAATGAGCAGTTCTTC.